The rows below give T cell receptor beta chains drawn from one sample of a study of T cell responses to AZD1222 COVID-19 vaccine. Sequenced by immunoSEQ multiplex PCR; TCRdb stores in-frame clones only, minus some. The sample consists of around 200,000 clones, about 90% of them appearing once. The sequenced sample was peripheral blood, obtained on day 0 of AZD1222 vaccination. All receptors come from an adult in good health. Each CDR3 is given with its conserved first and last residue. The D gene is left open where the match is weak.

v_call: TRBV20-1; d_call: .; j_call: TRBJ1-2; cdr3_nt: .; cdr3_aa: CSASFGAGRTSGYGYTF
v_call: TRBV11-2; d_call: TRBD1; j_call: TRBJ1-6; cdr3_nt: TGTGCCAGCAGCTTAGCTGGGACAGGGATTAATTCACCCCTCCACTTT; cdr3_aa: CASSLAGTGINSPLHF
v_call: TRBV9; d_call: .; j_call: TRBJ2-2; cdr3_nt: TGTGCCAGCAGCGTGTCAGGGCCCGGGGAGCTGTTTTTT; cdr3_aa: CASSVSGPGELFF
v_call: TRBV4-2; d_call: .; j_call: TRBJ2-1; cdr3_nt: TGTGCCAGCAGCCAAGAGAGGCTGAGGGGCGCTGAGCAGTTCTTC; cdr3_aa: CASSQERLRGAEQFF
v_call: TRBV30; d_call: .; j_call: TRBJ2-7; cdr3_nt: TGTGCCTGGAGTGTAGGGTCCACCACCACCGGCAAGTCCTACGAGCAGTACTTC; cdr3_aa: CAWSVGSTTTGKSYEQYF
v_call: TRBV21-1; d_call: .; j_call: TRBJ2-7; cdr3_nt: TGTGCCCCAACTGTGGGGGCAGCCACCTACGAGCAGTACTTC; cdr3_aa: CAPTVGAATYEQYF
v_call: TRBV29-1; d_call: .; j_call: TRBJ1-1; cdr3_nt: TGCAGCGGCGTTCTACCAGGGTGGACTGAAGCTTTCTTT; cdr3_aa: CSGVLPGWTEAFF
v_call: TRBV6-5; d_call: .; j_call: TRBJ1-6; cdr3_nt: TGTGCCAGCAGTTACAAAGGGGGTTCTTCACCCCTCCACTTT; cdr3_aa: CASSYKGGSSPLHF
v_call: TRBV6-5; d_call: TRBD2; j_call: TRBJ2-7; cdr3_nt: TGTGCCAGCAGGGGGGGGACCGGGTCCTACGAGCAGTACTTC; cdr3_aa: CASRGGTGSYEQYF
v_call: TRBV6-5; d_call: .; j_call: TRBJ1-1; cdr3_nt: TGTGCCAGCAGCGAGATGTATAACACTGAAGCTTTCTTT; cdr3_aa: CASSEMYNTEAFF
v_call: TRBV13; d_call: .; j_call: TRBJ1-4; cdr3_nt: TGTGCCAGCAGCGCTACACCTTCAACTAATGAAAAACTGTTTTTT; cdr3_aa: CASSATPSTNEKLFF